What follows are 2 T cell receptor beta chains derived from one specimen sequenced in a study of radiation and T cells in renal cell carcinoma. Time point indicated: baseline pretreatment blood. Documented treatment: 15 Gy SBRT to primary tumor, nephrectomy 4 weeks later. Sequenced by immunoSEQ multiplex PCR; TCRdb stores in-frame clones only, minus some. The sample lists some 100,000 clones, roughly four fifths occurring once. Here the sequenced sample was blood, taken from a patient whose treatment included radiotherapy and nephrectomy. Receptors were obtained from a man in his 60s with renal cell carcinoma.

This chain joins TRBV10-3 and TRBJ2-7; D may be TRBD1 (5 bases). Germline V lookup: CDR1 ENHRY, CDR2 SYGVKD. Trimming took 2 bases from V and 2 from J, leaving 16 bases between them. This CDR3 has 16 residues. DNA for the CDR3: TGTGCCATCAGTGAGAGGGGTGGGTCCCAACCCTACGAGCAGTACTTC. Translating it yields CAISERGGSQPYEQYF.

The genes are TRBV5-1 and TRBJ2-1; 13 nucleotides match TRBD2. The CDR3 loop spans 16 amino acids. Trimming cost V 4 bases and J 7 bases; bases outside gene matches: 8. Looked up from germline, CDR1 is SGHRS and CDR2 is YFSETQ. CDR3 protein: CASSVAGTSGANEQFF. CDR3 in DNA: TGCGCCAGCAGCGTGGCCGGGACTAGCGGGGCAAATGAGCAGTTCTTC. Filled out from reference TRBV5-1 and TRBJ2-1, the complete variable domain reads KAGVTQTPRYLIKTRGQQVTLSCSPISGHRSVSWYQQTPGQGLQFLFEYFSETQRNKGNFPGRFSGRQFSNSRSEMNVSTLELGDSALYLCASSVAGTSGANEQFFGPGTRLTVL.